One and the same sample provided the 11 T cell receptor beta chains below, sequenced in a study of blood T cells in healthy people across ages. Next came a second PCR, run for about 6 to 12 cycles, which used a sample-barcoded 5' primer along with a J-beta primer mix. TCRdb analysed the 5' RACE reads with MiXCR anew, one entry per CDR3 protein. Among 600,000 or so distinct CDR3 sequences listed, less than 35% were seen once. The sample taken for sequencing was blood. The origin of the receptors is a woman of 80 years or more in good health.

The chain couples TRBV20-1 to TRBJ1-6; D perhaps matches TRBD1 (5 bases). With 6 bases removed from V and 8 bases from J, the gap between germline ends came to 17 bases. This CDR3 contains 14 residues. From germline, CDR1 is DFQATT and CDR2 SNEGSKA (reference sequence). The CDR3 spells CSAHSGPRDSPLHF. The CDR3 region has the DNA TGCAGTGCCCACTCGGGGCCCAGGGATTCACCCCTCCACTTT.

This clonotype was counted many times. The V gene is TRBV4-3, the J gene TRBJ1-2; D not resolved. Germline CDR1 and CDR2: LGHNA and YSLEER. The CDR3 is 15 residues long. Deletions cut 0 bases from V and 8 bases from J, with 16 bases between. The CDR3 spells CASSQDWAMGGGYTF. The CDR3 bases are TGCGCCAGCAGCCAAGATTGGGCGATGGGAGGAGGCTACACCTTC.

This clonotype was detected many times. The chain links TRBV7-8 to TRBJ1-6; D is perhaps TRBD1 (6 bases). The V gene's germline CDR1 is SGHVS and CDR2 FQNEAQ. The CDR3 length is 18 residues. Trimming pared 0 bases from V and 0 bases from J, leaving 12 bases between. Here the CDR3 DNA reads TGTGCCAGCAGCTTAGCGAGGCAGGGGAGCTCCTATAATTCACCCCTCCACTTT. Translating gives CASSLARQGSSYNSPLHF.

V is TRBV9 and J is TRBJ2-1; the D is unclear. V was trimmed by 0 bases and J by 5 bases, leaving 18 bases between them. Germline values: CDR1 SGDLS, CDR2 YYNGEE. The CDR3 is made up of 17 amino acids. The CDR3 DNA follows: TGTGCCAGCAGCGTAGAGTTACATCCGGCTCCTAACAATGAGCAGTTCTTC. Translating gives CASSVELHPAPNNEQFF.

This clonotype was detected only a few times. The chain is built from TRBV27 and TRBJ1-5; D ambiguous. Germline V gene data show CDR1 as MNHEY and CDR2 as SMNVEV (reference sequence). This CDR3 comprises 13 residues. Trimming shortened V by 3 bases and J by 5 bases, and 8 bases separated the two germline ends. The CDR3 sequence is CASSFDRYQPQHF. For the CDR3, the DNA is TGTGCCAGCAGTTTCGATAGATATCAGCCCCAGCATTTT.

Only a few counts were recorded for this clonotype. A much larger clone lies a single base off, so this may be a read error. The rearrangement joins TRBV5-1 to TRBJ2-5, with 9 bases identical to TRBD1. With V trimmed by 4 bases and J by 1 base, 5 bases remained unmatched. The CDR3 is 15 residues long. From germline, CDR1 is SGHRS and CDR2 YFSETQ. The CDR3 here is CASSPRQGVQETQYF. CDR3 DNA: TGCGCCAGCAGCCCAAGACAGGGGGTCCAAGAGACCCAGTACTTC.

This clonotype showed up many times. The chain joins TRBV7-2 to TRBJ2-4; D possibly corresponds to TRBD2 (7 bases). The CDR3 spans 15 residues. Germline V CDR1 and CDR2: SGHTA, FQGNSA. Trimming shortened V by 5 bases and J by 9 bases, and 20 bases separated the two germline ends. This CDR3 is CASSPGGGGRSIQYF. The DNA of the CDR3 is TGTGCCAGCAGCCCCGGTGGCGGGGGCCGCAGCATTCAGTACTTC. The variable domain in full, completed from reference TRBV7-2 and TRBJ2-4, reads GAGVSQSPSNKVTEKGKDVELRCDPISGHTALYWYRQSLGQGLEFLIYFQGNSAPDKSGLPSDRFSAERTGGSVSTLTIQRTQQEDSAVYLCASSPGGGGRSIQYFGAGTRLSVL.

This clonotype was found many times. V is TRBV7-2 and J is TRBJ2-3; TRBD2 is a possible D gene (6 bases). The CDR3 has 16 residues. V lost 1 base to trimming and J lost 4 bases, with 15 bases between them. Germline CDR1 SGHTA, CDR2 FQGNSA. The CDR3 region has the DNA TGTGCCAGCAGCTTAGGATCTAGCGTGCGGGCAGATACGCAGTATTTT. Amino acids: CASSLGSSVRADTQYF.

In its sample, this clonotype was seen many times. The chain is built from TRBV15 and TRBJ2-4, with a possible D match to TRBD2 (7 bases). The V end was cut by 5 bases, the J end by 2 bases, with 13 bases between. Germline CDR1 LNHNV, CDR2 YYDKDF (reference sequence). The CDR3 runs 15 residues. DNA of the CDR3: TGTGCCACCAGCCCGGGGGGCCGATCCAAAAACATTCAGTACTTC. Its protein is CATSPGGRSKNIQYF.

This clonotype is a singleton in its sample. The rearrangement joins TRBV5-1 to TRBJ2-7; the match to TRBD1 covers 7 bases. This CDR3 is 15 amino acids long. V lost 5 bases to trimming and J lost 7 bases; unmatched junction nucleotides: 15. In germline, CDR1 is SGHRS, CDR2 YFSETQ. CDR3 bases: TGCGCCAGCAGTTTAACCATAGGGGGCGACAATGAGCAGTACTTC. It translates to CASSLTIGGDNEQYF.

The DNA for the CDR3 is TGTGCCAGCAGCCCCATCGGGACAGGGGATGAGCAGTTCTTC. Protein product: CASSPIGTGDEQFF. The chain carries TRBV7-3 and TRBJ2-1; TRBD1 aligns across 10 bases. The CDR3 extends over 14 amino acids. V was pared by 5 bases and J by 8 bases, with 6 bases of the junction left unmatched. In germline, CDR1 is SGHTA, CDR2 FQGTGA.